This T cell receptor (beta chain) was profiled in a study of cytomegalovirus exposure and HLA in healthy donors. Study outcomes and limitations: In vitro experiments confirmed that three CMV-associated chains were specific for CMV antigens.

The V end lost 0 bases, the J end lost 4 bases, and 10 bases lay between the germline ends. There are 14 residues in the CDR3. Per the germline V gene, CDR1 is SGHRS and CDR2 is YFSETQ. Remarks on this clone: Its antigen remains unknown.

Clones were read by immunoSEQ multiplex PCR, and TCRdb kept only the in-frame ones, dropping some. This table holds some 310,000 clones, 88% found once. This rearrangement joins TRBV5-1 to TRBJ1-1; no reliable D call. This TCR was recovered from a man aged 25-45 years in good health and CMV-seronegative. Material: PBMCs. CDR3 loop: CASSLGGRTTEAFF. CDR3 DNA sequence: TGCGCCAGCAGCTTGGGCGGTCGTACCACTGAAGCTTTCTTT.